The source of this TCR beta chain is a study of regulatory T cells in long-lasting Graves disease. To make TCR beta libraries, researchers used iRepertoire HTBI primers and Arm-PCR of CDR3 regions. TCRdb passed the multiplex PCR reads through MiXCR, listing each CDR3 protein once. This table has 250,000 to 400,000 distinct CDR3 sequences, 18% appearing once. As to time point: newly diagnosed GD, antithyroid drugs for less than 3 months. The TCR library was made from RNA that had been extracted from PBMCs in TRIzol. EDTA tubes received nine milliliters of drawn peripheral blood. The length of the CDR3 is 15 residues. The germline V gene has CDR1 SGHRS and CDR2 YFSETQ. V shed 4 bases and J shed 3 bases, with 14 bases lying between them.

The source material was peripheral blood mononuclear cells (PBMCs), sampled at new diagnosis, from a patient treated with antithyroid drugs. J is TRBJ2-1 and V is TRBV5-1; tentative D call: TRBD2 (5 bases). The receptor was isolated from a female donor with Graves disease. The CDR3 is CASSRSAEGYNEQFF. In DNA form, the CDR3 reads TGCGCCAGCAGCCGGTCAGCCGAGGGCTACAATGAGCAGTTCTTC. The whole variable domain, filled in from reference TRBV5-1 and TRBJ2-1, reads KAGVTQTPRYLIKTRGQQVTLSCSPISGHRSVSWYQQTPGQGLQFLFEYFSETQRNKGNFPGRFSGRQFSNSRSEMNVSTLELGDSALYLCASSRSAEGYNEQFFGPGTRLTVL.